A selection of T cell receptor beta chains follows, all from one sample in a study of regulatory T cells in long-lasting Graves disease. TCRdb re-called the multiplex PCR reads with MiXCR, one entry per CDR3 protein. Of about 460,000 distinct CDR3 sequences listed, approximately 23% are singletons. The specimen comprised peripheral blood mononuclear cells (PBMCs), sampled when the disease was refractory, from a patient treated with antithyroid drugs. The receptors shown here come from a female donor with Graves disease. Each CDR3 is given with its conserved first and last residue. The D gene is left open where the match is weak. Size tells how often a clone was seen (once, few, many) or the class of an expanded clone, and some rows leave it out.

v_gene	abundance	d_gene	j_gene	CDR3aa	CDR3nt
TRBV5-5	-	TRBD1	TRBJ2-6	CASSLVGTGGSGANVLTF	TGTGCCAGCAGCTTGGTCGGGACAGGGGGTTCTGGGGCCAACGTCCTGACTTTC
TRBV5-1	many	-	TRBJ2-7	CASSRFGGTYEQYF	TGCGCCAGCAGCCGATTCGGCGGCACCTACGAGCAGTACTTC
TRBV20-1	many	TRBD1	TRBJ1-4	CSAETGGGEKLFF	TGCAGTGCGGAGACAGGGGGCGGTGAAAAACTGTTTTTT
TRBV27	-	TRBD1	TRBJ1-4	CASSNRDRGGKLFF	TGTGCCAGCAGCAACCGGGACAGGGGGGGAAAACTGTTTTTT
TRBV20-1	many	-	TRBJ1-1	CSARWAGTEAFF	TGCAGTGCTAGGTGGGCTGGTACTGAAGCTTTCTTT
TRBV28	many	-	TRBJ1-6	CATSWVLDSPLHF	TGTGCCACTTCTTGGGTCCTAGATTCACCCCTCCACTTT
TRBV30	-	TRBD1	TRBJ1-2	CAWSGVGQEFGYTF	TGTGCCTGGAGTGGTGTGGGACAGGAGTTTGGCTACACCTTC
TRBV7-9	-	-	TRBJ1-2	CASSSLGAYTF	TGTGCCAGCAGCTCACTTGGGGCATACACCTTC
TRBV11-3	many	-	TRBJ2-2	CASSGSKGPNTGELFF	TGTGCCAGCAGTGGTTCGAAGGGACCTAACACCGGGGAGCTGTTTTTT
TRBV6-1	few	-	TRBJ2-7	CASSDHRGGSSYEQYF	TGTGCCAGCAGTGATCACAGGGGAGGGAGCTCCTACGAGCAGTACTTC
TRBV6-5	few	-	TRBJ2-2	CASSYSVADTGELFF	TGTGCCAGCAGTTACTCGGTCGCAGACACCGGGGAGCTGTTTTTT
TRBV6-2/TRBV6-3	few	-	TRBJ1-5	CASSDRNQPQHF	TGTGCCAGCAGCGACAGGAATCAGCCCCAGCATTTT
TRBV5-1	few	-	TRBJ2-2	CASSLASDVTGELFF	TGCGCCAGCAGCTTGGCCAGTGACGTAACCGGGGAGCTGTTTTTT
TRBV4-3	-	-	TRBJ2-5	CASSQELRETQYF	TGCGCCAGCAGCCAAGAACTTAGAGAGACCCAGTACTTC
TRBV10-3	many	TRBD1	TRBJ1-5	CAISEGTVGNQPQHF	TGTGCCATCAGTGAGGGGACAGTAGGAAATCAGCCCCAGCATTTT
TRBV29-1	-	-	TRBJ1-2	CSVEGSRHGYTF	TGCAGCGTGGAGGGGAGCAGACATGGCTACACCTTC
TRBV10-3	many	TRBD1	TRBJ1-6	CAIRDDRDSPLHF	TGTGCCATCAGAGACGACAGGGATTCACCCCTCCACTTT
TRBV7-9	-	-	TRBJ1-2	CASSFPEGRGGYTF	TGTGCCAGCAGCTTTCCCGAGGGGCGAGGCGGCTACACCTTC
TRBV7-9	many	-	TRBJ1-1	CASSFFQGNTEAFF	TGTGCCAGCAGCTTTTTCCAGGGGAACACTGAAGCTTTCTTT
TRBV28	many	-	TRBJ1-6	CASSGLQSSYNSPLHF	TGTGCCAGCAGTGGCTTACAGAGCTCCTATAATTCACCCCTCCACTTT
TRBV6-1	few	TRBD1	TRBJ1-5	CASSPTGLRSNQPQHF	TGTGCCAGCAGCCCGACAGGGCTGAGGAGCAATCAGCCCCAGCATTTT
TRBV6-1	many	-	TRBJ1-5	CATGRGDRNQPQHF	TGTGCCACAGGGCGCGGGGATCGCAATCAGCCCCAGCATTTT
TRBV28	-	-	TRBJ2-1	CASSWEGAVNEQFF	TGTGCCAGCAGTTGGGAGGGGGCCGTGAATGAGCAGTTCTTC
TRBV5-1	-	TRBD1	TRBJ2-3	CASSATGVRYTDTQYF	TGCGCCAGCAGCGCGACAGGGGTACGATACACAGATACGCAGTATTTT